The 8 T cell receptor beta chains below all came from one sample that was sequenced in a study of blood T cell repertoires in COVID-19. Profiled with immunoSEQ multiplex PCR; TCRdb holds only in-frame clones, not every one. The sample holds some 240,000 clones, roughly 88% seen once. Specimen: peripheral blood. The receptors come from a woman in her forties who had recovered from COVID-19.

This clone was observed a few times. The chain employs TRBV5-1 and TRBJ1-3; the match to TRBD1 covers 10 bases. Trimming took 3 bases from V and 8 from J; bases not matched to a gene: 5. CDR1 is SGHRS and CDR2 is YFSETQ in the germline V gene. The CDR3 has 14 amino acids. The CDR3 DNA reads as TGCGCCAGCAGCTCGCTGGACAGGGGGGACACCATATATTTT. It encodes CASSSLDRGDTIYF.

The chain recombines TRBV7-2 with TRBJ2-3; tentatively, D is TRBD2 (5 bases). Germline lookup yields CDR1 SGHTA and CDR2 FQGNSA. V was cut by 6 bases and J by 4 bases, with 14 bases left in between. The CDR3 totals 14 residues. The DNA for the CDR3 is TGTGCCAGCAGTTCGGGGTCCTCTCCAGATACGCAGTATTTT. Its protein product is CASSSGSSPDTQYF.

This clone was recorded only once. The chain joins TRBV5-1 to TRBJ1-1; 7 bases align to TRBD1. The CDR3 is 13 amino acids. With 7 bases clipped from V and 5 bases from J, the junction kept 8 bases outside the gene matches. Germline V lookup: CDR1 SGHRS, CDR2 YFSETQ. CDR3 sequence reads: CASAAGGGTEAFF. The DNA for the CDR3 is TGCGCCAGCGCCGCAGGGGGTGGGACTGAAGCTTTCTTT. The full variable domain, completed using reference TRBV5-1 and TRBJ1-1, is KAGVTQTPRYLIKTRGQQVTLSCSPISGHRSVSWYQQTPGQGLQFLFEYFSETQRNKGNFPGRFSGRQFSNSRSEMNVSTLELGDSALYLCASAAGGGTEAFFGQGTRLTVV.

The chain uses TRBV7-2 and TRBJ2-5, with 14 bases matching TRBD2. The CDR3 is made up of 16 amino acids. The germline V gene encodes CDR1 SGHTA and CDR2 FQGNSA. The trim removed 5 bases at V and 0 bases at J, leaving 2 bases unmatched. CDR3 in DNA: TGTGCCAGCAGCACGGGACTAGCGGGGGACCAAGAGACCCAGTACTTC. Its protein product is CASSTGLAGDQETQYF.

This chain uses TRBV7-2 with TRBJ1-4; D is ambiguous. This CDR3 spans 14 amino acids. Trimming cost V 4 bases and J 8 bases, with 14 bases left between them. The germline V gene has CDR1 SGHTA and CDR2 FQGNSA. The CDR3: CASSSTRGGEKLFF. The CDR3 bases are TGTGCCAGCAGCTCCACTCGGGGAGGGGAAAAACTGTTTTTT.

This sequence joins TRBV4-3 and TRBJ2-2, with 10 bases matching TRBD2. V was clipped by 1 base and J by 4 bases; unmatched bases: 9. The germline gives CDR1 LGHNA, CDR2 YSLEER. The CDR3 covers 18 residues. DNA for the CDR3: TGCGCCAGCAGCCAAGTCCTGGGACTAGCGACTGGCACCGGGGAGCTGTTTTTT. Translation: CASSQVLGLATGTGELFF.

The chain links TRBV3-1 (or the pseudogene TRBV3-2) to TRBJ2-7; no clear D gene. This CDR3 is 12 amino acids long. Germline V gives CDR1 LGHDT, CDR2 YNNKEL (reference sequence). The germline V and J ends were trimmed by 1 base and 5 bases, with 6 bases remaining between them. CDR3 coding DNA: TGTGCCAGCAGCCAAGCTAGTCACGAGCAGTACTTC. It yields the protein CASSQASHEQYF.

The table lists this clone with a few counts. The chain is built from TRBV2 and TRBJ2-3; D perhaps matches TRBD1 (5 bases). The length of the CDR3 is 18 residues. Trimming took off 1 base at V and 3 bases at J, with 20 bases between the two ends. CDR1 and CDR2 from the germline V gene are SNHLY and FYNNEI. The DNA of the CDR3 is TGTGCCAGCAGTGAAGATTGGGGCTCGGTGATCTCGACAGATACGCAGTATTTT. It translates to CASSEDWGSVISTDTQYF.